The 12 T cell receptor beta chains presented below share a single source sample, sequenced in a study of T cells after yellow fever vaccination. TCRdb analysed the 5' RACE reads with MiXCR anew, one entry per CDR3 protein. Among 550,000 or so distinct CDR3 sequences listed, about 19% were seen once. The specimen comprised PBMCs, sampled 15 days after the yellow fever booster vaccination. Receptors originate from a man younger than 40 who received the YFV17D yellow fever vaccine.

This clonotype has just a few counts. The chain is built from TRBV3-1 and TRBJ2-1; possible D gene TRBD2, 6 bases. Germline CDR1 and CDR2: LGHDT and YNNKEL (reference sequence). The CDR3 spans 16 residues. The V end was cut by 3 bases, the J end by 8 bases, with 20 bases between. CDR3 in amino acids: CASSHALSGGFDEQFF. Here the CDR3 DNA reads TGTGCCAGCAGCCATGCCCTATCTGGGGGGTTCGATGAGCAGTTCTTC.

This clonotype showed up just a few times. The chain employs TRBV14 and TRBJ1-1, with a tentative D call TRBD1 (6 bases). The CDR3 length is 12 residues. Germline CDR1 is SGHDN and CDR2 is FVKESK. The V and J ends lost 1 base and 10 bases respectively, with 10 bases between them. CDR3 nucleotides: TGTGCCAGCAGCCAAGGGGTCAGGGGAGCTTTCTTT. Protein product: CASSQGVRGAFF.

The chain has TRBV5-1 and TRBJ1-1; no definite D call. CDR3 length: 15 residues. Germline CDR1 SGHRS, CDR2 YFSETQ. Trimming stripped 0 bases from V and 0 bases from J, with 9 bases between. The CDR3 protein is CASSLEDRLNTEAFF. In nucleotides, the CDR3 is TGCGCCAGCAGCTTGGAGGACCGCTTGAACACTGAAGCTTTCTTT.

This rearrangement joins TRBV27 to TRBJ2-7; 10 bases align to TRBD2. The CDR3 loop spans 17 amino acids. J was trimmed by 4 bases and V by 5 bases; bases with no gene match: 14. Germline V gene sequence: CDR1 MNHEY, CDR2 SMNVEV (reference sequence). The chain's CDR3 is CASSPPGGSGRLYEQYF. As DNA, the CDR3 is TGTGCCAGCAGTCCACCCGGGGGTAGCGGGAGGTTGTACGAGCAGTACTTC.

The chain combines TRBV12-3 or TRBV12-4 with TRBJ2-1, with D perhaps matching TRBD2 (5 bases). The length of the CDR3 is 15 residues. V was shortened by 3 bases and J by 3 bases, with 12 bases between the two germline ends. CDR3: CASSLGWAGYNEQFF. CDR3 in DNA: TGTGCCAGCAGTTTGGGTTGGGCGGGCTACAATGAGCAGTTCTTC.

V and J are TRBV20-1 and TRBJ2-1; no clear D. Trimming cost V 3 bases and J 2 bases, with 5 bases left between them. The V gene's germline CDR1 is DFQATT and CDR2 SNEGSKA (reference sequence). CDR3 length: 12 amino acids. The DNA of the CDR3 is TGCAGTGCTAGCCCCACCTACAATGAGCAGTTCTTC. Amino acids: CSASPTYNEQFF.

This clonotype was detected a few times. The rearrangement links TRBV20-1 to TRBJ2-1; no firm D call. Germline V CDR1 and CDR2: DFQATT, SNEGSKA (reference sequence). The CDR3 spans 13 residues. The V end was cut by 7 bases, the J end by 7 bases, with 17 bases between. The CDR3 bases are TGCAGTGTCCCGGACCGGGTGTGGAATGAGCAGTTCTTC. Translation gives CSVPDRVWNEQFF.

This clonotype was seen more than once but under ten times. The rearrangement links TRBV15 to TRBJ2-1; 11 bases map to TRBD2. The CDR3 is 15 residues long. Germline CDR1 is LNHNV and CDR2 is YYDKDF (reference sequence). Trimming at V came to 1 base and at J to 7 bases, leaving 3 bases not matched to a gene. CDR3 sequence: CATSRGPSGGNEQFF. The CDR3 bases are TGTGCCACCAGCAGAGGGCCTAGCGGGGGGAATGAGCAGTTCTTC.

This clonotype was counted a few times. The CDR3 loop reads CATSDWELAGEDTGELFF. The CDR3 region has the DNA TGTGCCACCAGTGATTGGGAACTAGCGGGAGAGGACACCGGGGAGCTGTTTTTT. V and J are TRBV24-1 and TRBJ2-2; 11 nucleotides line up with TRBD2. The CDR3 runs to 18 residues. Germline V gene lookup returns CDR1 KGHDR and CDR2 SFDVKD. J was trimmed by 3 bases and V by 2 bases; bases with no gene match: 7.

There are a few counts of this clonotype. The chain links TRBV7-8 to TRBJ1-4; D call uncertain. Germline CDR1 reads SGHVS; CDR2 reads FQNEAQ. The CDR3 contains 13 residues. The germline V and J ends were trimmed by 5 bases and 5 bases, with 9 bases remaining between them. The DNA for the CDR3 is TGTGCCAGCAGCCCAATAGAAAATGAAAAACTGTTTTTT. Translated, it gives CASSPIENEKLFF.

The V and J genes are TRBV19 and TRBJ2-2; a weak D match, TRBD2 (6 bases). Trimming removed 4 bases at V and 7 bases at J, with 13 bases between. This CDR3 is 14 amino acids long. Germline V gene data show CDR1 as LNHDA and CDR2 as SQIVND (reference sequence). Here the CDR3 reads CASSKTREYGELFF. CDR3 nucleotides: TGTGCCAGTAGTAAAACTCGGGAGTACGGGGAGCTGTTTTTT.

This rearrangement joins TRBV12-3 or TRBV12-4 to TRBJ2-5, with no clear D. V lost 6 bases, J lost 1 base, and 12 bases lay in between. CDR3 length: 14 residues. CDR3 in DNA: TGTGCCAGCAGCCACAGCAACCTCCAAGAGACCCAGTACTTC. Its translation: CASSHSNLQETQYF.